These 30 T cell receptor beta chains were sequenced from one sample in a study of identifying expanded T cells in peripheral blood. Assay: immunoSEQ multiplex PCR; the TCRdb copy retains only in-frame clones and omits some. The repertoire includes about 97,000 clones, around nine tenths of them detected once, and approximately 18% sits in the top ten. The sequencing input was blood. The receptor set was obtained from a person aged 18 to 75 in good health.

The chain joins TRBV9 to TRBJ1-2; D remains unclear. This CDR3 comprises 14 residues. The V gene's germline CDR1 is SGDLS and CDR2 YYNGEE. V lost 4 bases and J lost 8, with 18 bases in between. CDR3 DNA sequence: TGTGCCAGCAGCTCCTCAATCCCGTATTACGGCTACACCTTC. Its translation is CASSSSIPYYGYTF.

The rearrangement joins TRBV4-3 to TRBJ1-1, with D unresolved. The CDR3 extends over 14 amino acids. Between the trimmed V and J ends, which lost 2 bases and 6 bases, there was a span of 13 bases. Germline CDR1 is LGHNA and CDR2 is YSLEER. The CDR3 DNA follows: TGCGCCAGCAGCCAATCAAACACGGTGCCTGAAGCTTTCTTT. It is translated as CASSQSNTVPEAFF.

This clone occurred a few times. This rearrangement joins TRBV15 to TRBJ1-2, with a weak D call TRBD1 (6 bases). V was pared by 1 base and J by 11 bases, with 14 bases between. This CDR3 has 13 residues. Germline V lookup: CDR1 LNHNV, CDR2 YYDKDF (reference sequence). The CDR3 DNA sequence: TGTGCCACCAGCAGAGCCGACCGGGGGGCTTACACCTTC. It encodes CATSRADRGAYTF.

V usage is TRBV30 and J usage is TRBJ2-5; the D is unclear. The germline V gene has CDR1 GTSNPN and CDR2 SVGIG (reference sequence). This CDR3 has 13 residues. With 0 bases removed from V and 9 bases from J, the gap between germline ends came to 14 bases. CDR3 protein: CAWSVEPSRAQYF. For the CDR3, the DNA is TGTGCCTGGAGTGTAGAGCCTTCAAGGGCCCAGTACTTC.

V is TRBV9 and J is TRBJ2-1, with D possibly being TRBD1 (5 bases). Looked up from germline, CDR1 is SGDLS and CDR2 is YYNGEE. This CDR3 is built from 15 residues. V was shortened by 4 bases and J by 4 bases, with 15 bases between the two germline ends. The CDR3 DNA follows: TGTGCCAGCAGCATCGACAGAAGAAATTACAATGAGCAGTTCTTC. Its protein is CASSIDRRNYNEQFF.

Here the CDR3 reads CASSQEHGSYGYTF. The DNA of the CDR3 is TGCGCCAGCAGCCAAGAGCATGGCAGCTATGGCTACACCTTC. V and J are TRBV4-3 and TRBJ1-2; D unclear. V lost 0 bases to trimming and J lost 4 bases, with 9 bases between them. Germline V gene sequence: CDR1 LGHNA, CDR2 YSLEER. The CDR3 loop spans 14 amino acids.

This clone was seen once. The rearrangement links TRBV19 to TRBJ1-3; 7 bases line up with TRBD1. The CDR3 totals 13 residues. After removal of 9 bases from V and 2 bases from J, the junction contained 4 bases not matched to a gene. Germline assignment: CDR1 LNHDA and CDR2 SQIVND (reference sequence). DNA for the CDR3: TGTGCCAGCCTCGACAGGGCTGGAAACACCATATATTTT. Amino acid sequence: CASLDRAGNTIYF.

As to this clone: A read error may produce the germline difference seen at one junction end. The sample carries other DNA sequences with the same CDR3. The CDR3 DNA follows: TGCGCCAGTATGGGGACAGGGGGTAGCTACGAGCAGTACTTC. This sequence encodes CASMGTGGSYEQYF. This chain links TRBV19 with TRBJ2-7; the match to TRBD1 covers 11 bases. CDR3 length equals 14 residues. Germline assignment: CDR1 LNHDA and CDR2 SQIVND (reference sequence).

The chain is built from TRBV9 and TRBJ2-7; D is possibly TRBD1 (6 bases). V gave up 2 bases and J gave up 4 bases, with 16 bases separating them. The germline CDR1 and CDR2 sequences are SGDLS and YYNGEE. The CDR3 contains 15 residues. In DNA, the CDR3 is TGTGCCAGCAGCGTGGGGGCGGAAGGGTGGTACGAGCAGTACTTC. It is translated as CASSVGAEGWYEQYF.

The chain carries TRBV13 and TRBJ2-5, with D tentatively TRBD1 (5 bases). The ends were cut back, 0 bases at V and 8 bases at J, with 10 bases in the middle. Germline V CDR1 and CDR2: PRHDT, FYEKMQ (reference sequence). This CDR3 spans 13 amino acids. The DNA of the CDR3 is TGTGCCAGCAGCTTAGGGACAGTAAGAACCCAGTACTTC. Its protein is CASSLGTVRTQYF.

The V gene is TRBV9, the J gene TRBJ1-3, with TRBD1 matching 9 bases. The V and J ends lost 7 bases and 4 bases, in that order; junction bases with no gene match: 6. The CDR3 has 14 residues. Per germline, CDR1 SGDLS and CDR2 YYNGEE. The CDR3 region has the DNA TGTGCCAGCGGAAGGACAGGGGTCGGAAACACCATATATTTT. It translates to CASGRTGVGNTIYF.

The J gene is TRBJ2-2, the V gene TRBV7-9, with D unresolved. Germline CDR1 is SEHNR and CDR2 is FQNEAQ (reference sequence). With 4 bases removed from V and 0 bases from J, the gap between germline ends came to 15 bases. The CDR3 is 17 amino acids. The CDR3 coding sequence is TGTGCCAGCAGCTCCTCCGGACGGCAACCGAACACCGGGGAGCTGTTTTTT. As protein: CASSSSGRQPNTGELFF.

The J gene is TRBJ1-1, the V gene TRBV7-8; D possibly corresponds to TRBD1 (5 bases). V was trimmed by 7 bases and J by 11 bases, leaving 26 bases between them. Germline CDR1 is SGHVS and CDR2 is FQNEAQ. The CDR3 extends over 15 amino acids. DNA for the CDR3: TGTGCCAGCACTTTTGGCCAAGGGGCAAGCAATCCTGCTTTCTTT. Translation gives CASTFGQGASNPAFF.

CDR3 protein: CASSLSWDRSGSGYTF. Written as DNA, the CDR3 is TGTGCCAGCAGTTTATCCTGGGACAGGAGCGGGTCGGGCTACACCTTC. This chain uses TRBV27 with TRBJ1-2, with 8 nucleotides matching TRBD1. V shed 0 bases and J 8 bases; nucleotides not matched to a gene: 11. CDR3 size: 16 residues. Per germline, CDR1 MNHEY and CDR2 SMNVEV (reference sequence).

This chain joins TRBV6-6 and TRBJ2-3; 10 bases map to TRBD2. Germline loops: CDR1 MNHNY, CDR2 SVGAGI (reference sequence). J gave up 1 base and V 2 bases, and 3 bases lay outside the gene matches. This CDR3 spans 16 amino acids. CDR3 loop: CASSYRTSGRTDTQYF. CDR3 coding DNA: TGTGCCAGCAGTTACCGGACTAGCGGACGCACAGATACGCAGTATTTT.

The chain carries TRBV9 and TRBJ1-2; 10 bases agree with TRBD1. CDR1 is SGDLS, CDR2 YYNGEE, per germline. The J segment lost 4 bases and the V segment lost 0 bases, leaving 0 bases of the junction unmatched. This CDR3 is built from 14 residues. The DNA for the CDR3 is TGTGCCAGCAGCGTAGGACAGGGGGCCTATGGCTACACCTTC. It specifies CASSVGQGAYGYTF.

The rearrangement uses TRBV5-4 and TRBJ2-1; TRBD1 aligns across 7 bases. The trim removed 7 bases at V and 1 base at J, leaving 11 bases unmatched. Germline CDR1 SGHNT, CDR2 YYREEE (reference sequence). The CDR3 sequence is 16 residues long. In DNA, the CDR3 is TGTGCCAGCTGGGACAGCATCTGGGGATCCTACAATGAGCAGTTCTTC. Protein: CASWDSIWGSYNEQFF.

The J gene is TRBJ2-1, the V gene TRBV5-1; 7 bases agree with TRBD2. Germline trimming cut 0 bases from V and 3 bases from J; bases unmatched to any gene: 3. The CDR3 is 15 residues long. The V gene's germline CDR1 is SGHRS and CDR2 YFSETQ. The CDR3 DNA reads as TGCGCCAGCAGCTTGGTTGGGGGGGTCTACAATGAGCAGTTCTTC. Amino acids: CASSLVGGVYNEQFF.

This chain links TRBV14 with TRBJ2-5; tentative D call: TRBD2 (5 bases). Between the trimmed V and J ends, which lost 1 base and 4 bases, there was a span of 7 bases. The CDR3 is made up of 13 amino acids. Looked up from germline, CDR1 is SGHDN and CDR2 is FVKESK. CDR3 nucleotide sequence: TGTGCCAGCAGCCAAGGCGGGCGAGAGACCCAGTACTTC. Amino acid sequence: CASSQGGRETQYF.

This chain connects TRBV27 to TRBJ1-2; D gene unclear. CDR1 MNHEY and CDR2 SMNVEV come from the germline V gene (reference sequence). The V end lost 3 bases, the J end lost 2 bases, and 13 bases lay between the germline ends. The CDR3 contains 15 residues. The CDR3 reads CASSFKADSNYGYTF. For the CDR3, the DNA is TGTGCCAGCAGTTTTAAGGCGGACTCAAACTATGGCTACACCTTC.

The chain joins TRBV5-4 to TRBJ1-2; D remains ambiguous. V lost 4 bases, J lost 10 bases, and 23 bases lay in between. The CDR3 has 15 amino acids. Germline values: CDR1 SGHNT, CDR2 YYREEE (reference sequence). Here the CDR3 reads CASSPTSASTEDYTF. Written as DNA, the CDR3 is TGTGCCAGCAGCCCCACTTCGGCCAGTACTGAGGACTACACCTTC.

The CDR3 coding sequence is TGCGCCAGCAGCTTGTTTCCGGGGCCGAACACCGGGGAGCTGTTTTTT. Translated: CASSLFPGPNTGELFF. The chain has TRBV5-1 and TRBJ2-2; D possibly matches TRBD1 or TRBD2 (5 bases each). V gave up 1 base and J gave up 0 bases, with 10 bases separating them. Germline V gene data show CDR1 as SGHRS and CDR2 as YFSETQ. The CDR3 spans 16 residues.

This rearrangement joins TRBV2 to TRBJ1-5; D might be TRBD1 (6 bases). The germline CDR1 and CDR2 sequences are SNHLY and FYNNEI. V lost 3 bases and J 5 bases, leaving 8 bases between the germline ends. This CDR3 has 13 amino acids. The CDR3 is CASSEDSHQPQHF. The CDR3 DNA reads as TGTGCCAGCAGTGAGGACAGCCATCAGCCCCAGCATTTT.

CDR3 sequence: CASSPANTEAFF. CDR3 sequence (DNA): TGTGCCAGCAGCCCCGCGAACACTGAAGCTTTCTTT. The chain employs TRBV11-2 and TRBJ1-1; D is unclear. Germline V gives CDR1 SGHAT, CDR2 FQNNGV. CDR3 length: 12 residues. V was pared by 5 bases and J by 1 base, with 5 bases between.

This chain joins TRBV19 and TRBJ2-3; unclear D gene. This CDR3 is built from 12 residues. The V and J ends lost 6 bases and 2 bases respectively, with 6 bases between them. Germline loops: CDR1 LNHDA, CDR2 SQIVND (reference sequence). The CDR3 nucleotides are TGTGCCAGTAGCGTTTACACAGATACGCAGTATTTT. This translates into CASSVYTDTQYF.

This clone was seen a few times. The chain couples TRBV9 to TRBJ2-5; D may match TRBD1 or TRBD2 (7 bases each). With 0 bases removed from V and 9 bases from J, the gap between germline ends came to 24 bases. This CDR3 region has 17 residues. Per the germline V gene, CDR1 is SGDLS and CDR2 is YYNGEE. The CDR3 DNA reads TGTGCCAGCAGCGTAGCTGGAGGGGGGGTACCCCAGGGGGCCCAGTACTTC. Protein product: CASSVAGGGVPQGAQYF.

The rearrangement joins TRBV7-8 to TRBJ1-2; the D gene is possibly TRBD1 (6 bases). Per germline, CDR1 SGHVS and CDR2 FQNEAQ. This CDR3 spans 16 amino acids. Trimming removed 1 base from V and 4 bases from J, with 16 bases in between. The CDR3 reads CASSLEAGEEPYGYTF. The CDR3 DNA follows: TGTGCCAGCAGCTTAGAGGCAGGGGAGGAACCCTATGGCTACACCTTC. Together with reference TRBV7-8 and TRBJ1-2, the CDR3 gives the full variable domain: GAGVSQSPRYKVAKRGQDVALRCDPISGHVSLFWYQQALGQGPEFLTYFQNEAQLDKSGLPSDRFFAERPEGSVSTLKIQRTQQEDSAVYLCASSLEAGEEPYGYTFGSGTRLTVV.

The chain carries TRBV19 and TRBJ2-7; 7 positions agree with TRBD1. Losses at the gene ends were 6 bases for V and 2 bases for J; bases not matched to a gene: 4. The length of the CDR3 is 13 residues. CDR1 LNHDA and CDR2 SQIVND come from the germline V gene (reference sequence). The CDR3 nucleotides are TGTGCCAGTAGCCCCGGGACAGCCTACGAGCAGTACTTC. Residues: CASSPGTAYEQYF.

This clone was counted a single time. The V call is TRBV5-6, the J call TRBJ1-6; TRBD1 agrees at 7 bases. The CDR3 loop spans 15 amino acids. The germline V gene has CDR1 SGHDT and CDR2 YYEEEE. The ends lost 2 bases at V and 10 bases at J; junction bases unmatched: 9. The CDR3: CASSFSLRGQSPLHF. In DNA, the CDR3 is TGTGCCAGCAGCTTCTCCTTGAGGGGGCAATCACCCCTCCACTTT.

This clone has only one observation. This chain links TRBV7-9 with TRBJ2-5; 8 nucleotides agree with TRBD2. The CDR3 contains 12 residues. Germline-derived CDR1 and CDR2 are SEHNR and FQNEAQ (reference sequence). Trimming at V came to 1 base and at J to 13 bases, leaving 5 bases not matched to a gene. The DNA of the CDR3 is TGTGCCAGCAGCTTAGAACCGGGGGGGACGTACTTC. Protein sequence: CASSLEPGGTYF. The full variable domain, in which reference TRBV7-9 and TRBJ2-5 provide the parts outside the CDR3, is DTGVSQNPRHKITKRGQNVTFRCDPISEHNRLYWYRQTLGQGPEFLTYFQNEAQLEKSRLLSDRFSAERPKGSFSTLEIQRTEQGDSAMYLCASSLEPGGTYFGPGTRLLVL.